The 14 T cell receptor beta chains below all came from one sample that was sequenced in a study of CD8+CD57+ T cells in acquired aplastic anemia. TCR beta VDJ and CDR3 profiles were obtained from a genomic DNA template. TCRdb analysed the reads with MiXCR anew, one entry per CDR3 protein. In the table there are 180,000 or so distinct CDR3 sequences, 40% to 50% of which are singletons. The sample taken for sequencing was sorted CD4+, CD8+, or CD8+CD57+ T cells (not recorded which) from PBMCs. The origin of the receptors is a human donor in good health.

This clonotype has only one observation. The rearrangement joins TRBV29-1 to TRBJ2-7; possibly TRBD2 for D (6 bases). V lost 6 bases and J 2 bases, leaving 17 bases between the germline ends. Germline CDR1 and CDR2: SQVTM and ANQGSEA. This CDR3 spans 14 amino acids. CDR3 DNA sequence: TGCAGCGTACCCCGGGCGGGAAAAACCTACGAGCAGTACTTC. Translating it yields CSVPRAGKTYEQYF.

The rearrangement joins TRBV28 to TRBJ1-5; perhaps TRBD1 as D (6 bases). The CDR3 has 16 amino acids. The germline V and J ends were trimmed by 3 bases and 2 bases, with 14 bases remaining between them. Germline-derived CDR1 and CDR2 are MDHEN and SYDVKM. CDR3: CASSLGRGVGNQPQHF. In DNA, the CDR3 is TGTGCCAGCAGTTTGGGAAGGGGGGTGGGCAATCAGCCCCAGCATTTT.

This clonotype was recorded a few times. CDR3 bases: TGCGCCAGCAGTGAGGGCAGGGGATACGAGCAGTACTTC. As protein: CASSEGRGYEQYF. The rearrangement joins TRBV10-1 to TRBJ2-7; perhaps TRBD1 as D (6 bases). Trimming removed 2 bases from V and 4 bases from J, with 9 bases in between. Germline CDR1 reads WNHNN; CDR2 reads SYGVQD (reference sequence). This CDR3 contains 13 residues.

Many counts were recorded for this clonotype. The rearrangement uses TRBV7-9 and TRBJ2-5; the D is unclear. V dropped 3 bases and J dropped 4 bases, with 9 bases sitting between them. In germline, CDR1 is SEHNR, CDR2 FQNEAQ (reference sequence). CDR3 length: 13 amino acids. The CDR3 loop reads CASSLTQPETQYF. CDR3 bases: TGTGCCAGCAGCTTGACACAGCCAGAGACCCAGTACTTC.

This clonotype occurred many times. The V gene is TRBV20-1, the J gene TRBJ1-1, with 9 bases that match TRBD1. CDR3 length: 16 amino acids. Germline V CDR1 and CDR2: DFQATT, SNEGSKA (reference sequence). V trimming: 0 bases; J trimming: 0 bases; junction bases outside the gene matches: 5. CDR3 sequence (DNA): TGCAGTGCTAGAGAGAGGTGGGACAGGGTGAACACTGAAGCTTTCTTT. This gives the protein CSARERWDRVNTEAFF.

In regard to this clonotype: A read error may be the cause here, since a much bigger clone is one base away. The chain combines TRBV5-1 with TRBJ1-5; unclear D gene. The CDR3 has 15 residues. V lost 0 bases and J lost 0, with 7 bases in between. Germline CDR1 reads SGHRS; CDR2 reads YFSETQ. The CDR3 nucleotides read TGCGCCAGCAGCTTGGACGTGTTTAGCAATCAGCCCCAGCATTTT. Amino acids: CASSLDVFSNQPQHF.

The CDR3 nucleotides are TGCAGTGCTAGAGGGACTAGCGGGGGAGATACGCAGTATTTT. Its protein is CSARGTSGGDTQYF. The chain is built from TRBV20-1 and TRBJ2-3; 13 bases agree with TRBD2. The CDR3 spans 14 residues. Germline CDR1 is DFQATT and CDR2 is SNEGSKA (reference sequence). V was pared by 1 base and J by 5 bases, with 0 bases of the junction left unmatched.

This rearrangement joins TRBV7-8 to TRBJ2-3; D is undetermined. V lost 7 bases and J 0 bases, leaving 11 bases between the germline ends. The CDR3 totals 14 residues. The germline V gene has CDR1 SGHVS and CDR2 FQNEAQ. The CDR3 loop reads CASTRSPSTDTQYF. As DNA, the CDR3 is TGTGCCAGCACTAGAAGTCCTAGCACAGATACGCAGTATTTT.

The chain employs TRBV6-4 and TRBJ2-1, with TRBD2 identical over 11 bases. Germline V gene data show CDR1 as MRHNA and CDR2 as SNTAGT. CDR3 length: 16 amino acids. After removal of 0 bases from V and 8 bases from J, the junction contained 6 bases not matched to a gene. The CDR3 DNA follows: TGTGCCAGCAGTGACTCGCTAGCGGGAGGTAAGGATGAGCAGTTCTTC. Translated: CASSDSLAGGKDEQFF.

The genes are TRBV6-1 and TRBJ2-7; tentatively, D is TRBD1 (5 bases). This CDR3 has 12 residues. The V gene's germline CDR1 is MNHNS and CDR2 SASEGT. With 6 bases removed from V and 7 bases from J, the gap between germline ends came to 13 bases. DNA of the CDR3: TGTGCCAGCAGAGGGGTGTTAGAGGAGCAGTACTTC. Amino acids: CASRGVLEEQYF.

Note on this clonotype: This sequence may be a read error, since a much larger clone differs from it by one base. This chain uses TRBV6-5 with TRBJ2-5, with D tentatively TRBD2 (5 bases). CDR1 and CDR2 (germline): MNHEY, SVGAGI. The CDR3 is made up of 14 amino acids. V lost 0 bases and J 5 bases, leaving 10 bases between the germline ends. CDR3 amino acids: CASSYSRRAETQYF. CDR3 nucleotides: TGTGCCAGCAGTTACTCGAGGCGGGCTGAGACCCAGTACTTC.

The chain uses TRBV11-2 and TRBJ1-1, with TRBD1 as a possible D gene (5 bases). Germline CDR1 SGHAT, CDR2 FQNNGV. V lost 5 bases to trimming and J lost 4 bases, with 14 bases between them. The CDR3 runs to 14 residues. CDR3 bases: TGTGCCAGCAGCATGCCGGGACGTTCCACTGAAGCTTTCTTT. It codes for CASSMPGRSTEAFF.

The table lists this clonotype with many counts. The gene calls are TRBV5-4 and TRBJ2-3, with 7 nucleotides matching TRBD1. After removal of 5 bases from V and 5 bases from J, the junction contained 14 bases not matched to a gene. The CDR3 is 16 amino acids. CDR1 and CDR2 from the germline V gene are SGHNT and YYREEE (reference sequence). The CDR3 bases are TGTGCCAGCAGTCCCAGACAGGGTCGGACACAAGATACGCAGTATTTT. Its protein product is CASSPRQGRTQDTQYF.

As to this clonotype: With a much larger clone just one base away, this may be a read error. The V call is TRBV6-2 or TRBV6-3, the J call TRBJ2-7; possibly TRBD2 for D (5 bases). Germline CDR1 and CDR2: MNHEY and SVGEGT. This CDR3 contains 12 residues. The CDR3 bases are TGTGCCAGCAGTCGCCTAGCTTCCGAGCTGTACTTC. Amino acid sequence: CASSRLASELYF.